This T cell receptor beta chain was documented in a study of OX40 agonist ivuxolimab in advanced cancers. Across the whole study: Two cutaneous melanoma patients and one hepatocellular carcinoma patient, three in all, had partial responses. Study-wide findings and caveats: Compared with CD4+, CD8+ T cells on average had more expanded clones. People who partly responded at 0.1-3.0 mg/kg had some of the least clonal expansion seen. Circulating CD4+ and CD8+ T cells showed clonal expansion by week 6 at 0.1 to 3.0 mg/kg.

Turning to this clone: No antigen is known for it.

Libraries were prepared by immunoSEQ multiplex PCR; TCRdb keeps only in-frame clonotypes and omits some of them. The sample yields around 99,000 clones, nearly 90% seen once. The CDR3 is 16 amino acids. With V trimmed by 1 base and J by 1 base, 2 bases remained unmatched. The V gene's germline CDR1 is SGHDN and CDR2 FVKESK. The chain is built from TRBV14 and TRBJ2-2; TRBD2 matches at 8 bases. The clonotype comes from an adult with an advanced solid tumor such as melanoma, head and neck, liver or kidney cancer. This specimen consisted of CD4+ or CD8+ T cells sorted from blood, obtained in a trial of the OX40 agonist ivuxolimab. CDR3 sequence: CASSQGSGVNTGELFF. DNA for the CDR3: TGTGCCAGCAGCCAAGGTAGCGGGGTGAACACCGGGGAGCTGTTTTTT.